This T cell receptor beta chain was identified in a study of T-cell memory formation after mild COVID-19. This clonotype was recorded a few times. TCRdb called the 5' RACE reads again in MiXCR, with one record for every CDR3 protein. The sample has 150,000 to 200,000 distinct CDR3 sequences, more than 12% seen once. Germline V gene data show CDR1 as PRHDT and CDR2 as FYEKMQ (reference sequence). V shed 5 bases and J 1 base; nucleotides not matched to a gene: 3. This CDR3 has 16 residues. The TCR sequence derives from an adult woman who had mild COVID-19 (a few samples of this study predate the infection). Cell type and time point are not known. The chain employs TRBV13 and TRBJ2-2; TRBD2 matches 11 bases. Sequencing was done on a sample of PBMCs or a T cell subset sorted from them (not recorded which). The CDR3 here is CASSPGTSGNTGELFF. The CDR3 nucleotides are TGTGCCAGCAGCCCAGGGACTAGCGGGAACACCGGGGAGCTGTTTTTT.